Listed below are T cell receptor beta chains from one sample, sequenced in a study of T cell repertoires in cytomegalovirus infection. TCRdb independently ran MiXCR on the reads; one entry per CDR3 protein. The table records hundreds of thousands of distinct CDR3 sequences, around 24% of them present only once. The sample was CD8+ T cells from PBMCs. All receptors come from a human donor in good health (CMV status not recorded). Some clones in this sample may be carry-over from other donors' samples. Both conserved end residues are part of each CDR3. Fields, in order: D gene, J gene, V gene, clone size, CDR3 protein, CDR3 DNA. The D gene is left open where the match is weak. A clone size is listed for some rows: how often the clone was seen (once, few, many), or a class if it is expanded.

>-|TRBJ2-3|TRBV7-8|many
CASNLPSPLPDTQYF
TGTGCCAGCAACTTACCCTCGCCACTGCCAGATACGCAGTATTTT
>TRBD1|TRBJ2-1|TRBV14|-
CASSPGQGASYNEQFF
TGTGCCAGCAGCCCGGGACAGGGGGCATCCTACAATGAGCAGTTCTTC
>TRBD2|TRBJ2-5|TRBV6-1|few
CASSSGLAGAAETQYF
TGTGCCAGCAGTTCCGGACTAGCGGGGGCTGCAGAGACCCAGTACTTC
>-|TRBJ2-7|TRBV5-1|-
CASSFTSSYEQYF
TGCGCCAGCAGCTTCACGTCGTCTTACGAGCAGTACTTC
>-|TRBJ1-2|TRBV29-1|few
CSVGAGHYGYTF
TGCAGCGTTGGGGCAGGGCACTATGGCTACACCTTC
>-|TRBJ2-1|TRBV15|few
CATSRTKTIRNEQFF
TGTGCCACCAGCAGAACTAAGACGATCAGGAATGAGCAGTTCTTC
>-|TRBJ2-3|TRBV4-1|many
CASSQALGDTQYF
TGCGCCAGCAGCCAGGCCCTGGGAGATACGCAGTATTTT
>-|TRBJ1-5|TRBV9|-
CASSNGGSNQPQHF
TGTGCCAGCAGCAACGGGGGTAGCAATCAGCCCCAGCATTTT
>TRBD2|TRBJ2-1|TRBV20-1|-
CSARDERGVAYNEQFF
TGCAGTGCTAGAGATGAGCGGGGGGTGGCCTACAATGAGCAGTTCTTC
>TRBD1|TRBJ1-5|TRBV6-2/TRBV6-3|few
CASSSPHRGSQPQHF
TGTGCCAGCAGTAGTCCCCACAGGGGGTCCCAGCCCCAGCATTTT
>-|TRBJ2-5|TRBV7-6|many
CASSPSGGIGETQYF
TGTGCCAGCAGCCCCTCCGGCGGGATTGGAGAGACCCAGTACTTC
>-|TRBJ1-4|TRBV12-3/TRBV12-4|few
CASSLKSLYRTSNEKLFF
TGTGCCAGCAGTTTAAAGTCTCTTTACAGAACCTCAAATGAAAAACTGTTTTTT
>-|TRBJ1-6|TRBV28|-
CASTFSEGSYNSPLHF
TGTGCCAGCACTTTTTCGGAGGGCTCCTATAATTCACCCCTCCACTTT
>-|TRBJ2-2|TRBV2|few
CASSWDRGFTGELFF
TGTGCCAGCAGCTGGGATAGGGGTTTCACCGGGGAGCTGTTTTTT
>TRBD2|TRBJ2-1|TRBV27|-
CASSIAGGINEQFF
TGTGCCAGTTCAATAGCGGGGGGGATCAATGAGCAGTTCTTC
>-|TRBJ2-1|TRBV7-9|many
CASTPDGQSSYNEQFF
TGTGCCAGCACTCCGGACGGTCAGAGCTCCTACAATGAGCAGTTCTTC
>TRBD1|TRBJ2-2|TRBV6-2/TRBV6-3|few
CASSYYLDRGYTGELFF
TGTGCCAGCAGTTACTACCTGGACAGGGGTTACACCGGGGAGCTGTTTTTT
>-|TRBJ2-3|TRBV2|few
CASSDSRGSSTDTQYF
TGTGCCAGCAGTGATAGTCGGGGATCTAGCACAGATACGCAGTATTTT
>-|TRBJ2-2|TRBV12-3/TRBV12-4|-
CASSLNGGKLHTGELFF
TGTGCCAGCAGTTTAAATGGGGGGAAGCTACACACCGGGGAGCTGTTTTTT
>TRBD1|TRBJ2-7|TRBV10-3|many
CAILRDRGTYEQYF
TGTGCCATTCTCCGGGACAGGGGGACCTACGAGCAGTACTTC
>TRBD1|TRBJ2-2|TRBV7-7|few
CASSPFDRGHTGELFF
TGTGCTAGCAGCCCCTTTGACAGGGGACACACCGGGGAGCTGTTTTTT
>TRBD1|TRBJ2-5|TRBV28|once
CASSLGQGVREAQYF
TGTGCCAGCAGTTTGGGGCAGGGGGTCCGAGAGGCCCAGTACTTC
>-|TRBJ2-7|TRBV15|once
CATSNTFRDGGIYEQYF
TGTGCCACCAGCAATACTTTTCGGGACGGTGGTATCTACGAGCAGTACTTC
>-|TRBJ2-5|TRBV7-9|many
CASSLERETQYF
TGTGCCAGCAGCTTAGAAAGGGAGACCCAGTACTTC
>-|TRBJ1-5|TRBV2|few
CASSARPTNQPQHF
TGTGCCAGCAGTGCGCGGCCTACAAATCAGCCCCAGCATTTT
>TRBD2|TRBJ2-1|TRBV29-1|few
CSVVGLAGFAYNEQFF
TGCAGCGTTGTGGGACTAGCGGGGTTCGCCTACAATGAGCAGTTCTTC
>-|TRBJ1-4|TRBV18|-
CASSPRGGLETNEKLFF
TGTGCCAGCTCACCACGGGGAGGATTGGAAACTAATGAAAAACTGTTTTTT
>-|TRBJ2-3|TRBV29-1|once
CSTRTDTQYF
TGCAGCACGAGGACTGATACGCAGTATTTT
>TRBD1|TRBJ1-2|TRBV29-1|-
CSVVDRGSRNGGYTF
TGCAGCGTTGTGGACAGGGGATCACGGAACGGTGGCTACACCTTC
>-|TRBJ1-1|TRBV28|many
CASMAVVNTEAFF
TGTGCCAGCATGGCGGTCGTCAACACTGAAGCTTTCTTT
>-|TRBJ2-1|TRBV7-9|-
CASSAQGSEQFF
TGTGCCAGCAGCGCTCAGGGGAGTGAGCAGTTCTTC
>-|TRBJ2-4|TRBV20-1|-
CSARDLVGSKNIQYF
TGCAGTGCTAGAGATCTCGTAGGAAGCAAAAACATTCAGTACTTC
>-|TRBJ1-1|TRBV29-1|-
CIGRGGETEAFF
TGCATTGGGAGAGGGGGGGAGACTGAAGCTTTCTTT
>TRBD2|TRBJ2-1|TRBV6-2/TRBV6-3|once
CASSYSAWSGGMSSYNEQFF
TGTGCCAGCAGTTACTCGGCTTGGAGCGGGGGGATGAGCTCCTACAATGAGCAGTTCTTC
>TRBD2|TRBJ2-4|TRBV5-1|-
CASSQLAGGKNIQYF
TGCGCCAGCAGCCAGCTAGCGGGGGGAAAAAACATTCAGTACTTC
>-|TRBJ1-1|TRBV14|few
CASSQVRVNTEAFF
TGTGCCAGCAGCCAAGTGCGGGTTAACACTGAAGCTTTCTTT
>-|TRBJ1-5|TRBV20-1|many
CSAEAPGPDQPQHF
TGCAGTGCCGAAGCTCCGGGGCCAGATCAGCCCCAGCATTTT
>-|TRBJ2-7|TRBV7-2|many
CASSGPSYEQYF
TGTGCCAGCAGCGGGCCCTCCTACGAGCAGTACTTC
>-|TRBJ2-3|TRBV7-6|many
CASTLEIRDTDTQYF
TGTGCCAGCACCCTTGAAATTCGTGACACAGATACGCAGTATTTT
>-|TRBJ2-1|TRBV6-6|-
CAIPSLSQNNEQFF
TGTGCCATCCCCTCACTTTCCCAAAACAATGAGCAGTTCTTC
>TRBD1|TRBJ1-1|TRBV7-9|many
CASSLPDRANTEAFF
TGTGCCAGCAGCTTACCCGACAGGGCGAACACTGAAGCTTTCTTT
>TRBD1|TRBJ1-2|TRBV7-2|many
CASSNPGQGKYGYTF
TGTGCCAGCAGCAATCCGGGACAGGGGAAATATGGCTACACCTTC
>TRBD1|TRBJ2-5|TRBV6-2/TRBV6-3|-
CASSYNPRQGTVETQYF
TGTGCCAGCAGTTACAACCCAAGACAGGGTACCGTAGAGACCCAGTACTTC
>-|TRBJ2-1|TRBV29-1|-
CSVEQGYNEQFF
TGCAGCGTTGAACAGGGGTACAATGAGCAGTTCTTC
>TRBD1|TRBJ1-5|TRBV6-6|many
CASDQDRGRNQPQHF
TGTGCCAGCGATCAGGACAGGGGGCGGAATCAGCCCCAGCATTTT
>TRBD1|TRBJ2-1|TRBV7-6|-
CASSSRTGLLYNEQFF
TGTGCCAGCAGCTCCAGGACAGGGTTACTCTACAATGAGCAGTTCTTC
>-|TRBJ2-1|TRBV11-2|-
CASSLTSPSSYNEQFF
TGTGCCAGCAGCTTAACTAGTCCCAGCTCCTACAATGAGCAGTTCTTC
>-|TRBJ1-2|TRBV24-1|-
CATSDFKDVGGYTF
TGTGCCACCAGTGATTTCAAGGACGTGGGCGGCTACACCTTC
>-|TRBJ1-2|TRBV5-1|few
CASRGENGVYGYTF
TGCGCCAGCAGGGGGGAAAATGGGGTTTATGGCTACACCTTC
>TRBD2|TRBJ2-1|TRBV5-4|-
CASSPGTSWSSYNEQFF
TGTGCCAGCAGCCCGGGGACTAGCTGGAGCTCCTACAATGAGCAGTTCTTC
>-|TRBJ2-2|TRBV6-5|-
CASSYDTANTGELFF
TGTGCCAGCAGTTACGATACAGCAAACACCGGGGAGCTGTTTTTT
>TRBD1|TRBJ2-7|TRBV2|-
CASGWTGSYEQYF
TGTGCCAGCGGCTGGACAGGGTCCTACGAGCAGTACTTC
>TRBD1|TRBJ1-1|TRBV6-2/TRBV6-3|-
CASSRGQVNTEAFF
TGTGCCAGCAGCAGAGGACAGGTGAACACTGAAGCTTTCTTT
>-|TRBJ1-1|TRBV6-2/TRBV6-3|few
CASSYSPLGTEAFF
TGTGCCAGCAGTTACTCGCCCCTTGGAACTGAAGCTTTCTTT
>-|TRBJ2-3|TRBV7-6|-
CASSPRAGERTDTQYF
TGTGCCAGCAGCCCTCGAGCAGGCGAAAGGACAGATACGCAGTATTTT
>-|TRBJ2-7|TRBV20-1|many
CSAKIRETEQYF
TGCAGTGCAAAGATCAGGGAGACCGAGCAGTACTTC
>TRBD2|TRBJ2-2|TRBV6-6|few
CASGREALRTGELFF
TGTGCCAGCGGACGGGAGGCTTTACGGACCGGGGAGCTGTTTTTT
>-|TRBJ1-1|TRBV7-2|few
CASSFGGYMNTEAFF
TGTGCCAGCAGCTTTGGGGGGTACATGAACACTGAAGCTTTCTTT